The sequence of this T cell receptor (beta chain) was determined in a study of shared clonotypes between healthy human individuals. Whole-study context: Each donor's CD4 naive and CD4 memory cells filled three plates apiece, CD8 naive two, and CD8 memory one.

The CDR3 is 15 amino acids. On sorted subsets, replicate PCRs used about 180 ng DNA, or roughly 30,000 T cell genomes. Clones were sequenced by immunoSEQ multiplex PCR, and TCRdb holds only the in-frame ones, with some missing. The table shows about 1 million clones, with under 80% occurring only once. Donors included only healthy HIV-negative adults lacking recent acute infections or vaccinations. The split of CD4+ cells yielded CD45RA+ naive and CD45RA-negative memory subsets. The V call is TRBV21-1, the J call TRBJ2-5; the table assigns TRBD2, which was not confirmed against the DNA. TRBV21-1 is a recognized pseudogene. This clonotype was sampled from a young man in good health. The sequencing sample was made of memory CD4+ T cells sorted from blood. Subset indicated: CD45RA-negative fraction. In DNA, the CDR3 is TGTGCCAGCAGCAATGGGGGGGCATACCAAGAGACCCAGTACTTC. It encodes CASSNGGAYQETQYF.